What follows are 24 T cell receptor beta chains derived from one specimen sequenced in a study of CD8 T cells in Susac syndrome. Random hexamers primed reverse transcription of about 0.45 to 1 ug RNA. TCRdb re-analysed the immunoSEQ multiplex PCR reads in MiXCR, keeping a single row per CDR3 protein. The sample lists about 120,000 distinct CDR3 sequences, around 95% occurring once. Sequences were obtained from CD4+ T cells from PBMCs. These receptors originate from a human donor in good health.

The gene calls are TRBV3-1 and TRBJ2-5; D could derive from TRBD1 or TRBD2 (5 bases each). The germline gives CDR1 LGHDT, CDR2 YNNKEL (reference sequence). Trimming took 4 bases from V and 0 from J, leaving 9 bases between them. This CDR3 region has 14 residues. The CDR3 nucleotides read TGTGCCAGCAGCCTCGAGGGGTACCAAGAGACCCAGTACTTC. It translates to CASSLEGYQETQYF.

The chain links TRBV28 to TRBJ2-6; 7 bases match TRBD1. Germline-derived CDR1 and CDR2 are MDHEN and SYDVKM. V lost 5 bases, J lost 4 bases, and 5 bases stayed unmatched. The CDR3 extends over 15 amino acids. CDR3 loop: CASSQQGPGANVLTF. The CDR3 DNA follows: TGTGCCAGCAGTCAACAGGGGCCCGGGGCCAACGTCCTGACTTTC.

The CDR3 bases are TGTGCCTGGCAAAGCGGCCTAAGCGGGAGGAGAGGTGAGCAGTTCTTC. As protein: CAWQSGLSGRRGEQFF. The chain employs TRBV30 and TRBJ2-1; 9 nucleotides align to TRBD2. CDR3 length: 16 amino acids. Germline values: CDR1 GTSNPN, CDR2 SVGIG (reference sequence). The junction had 17 bases not matched to a gene; V was cut back by 5 bases and J by 9 bases.

This clonotype occurred once. This chain joins TRBV6-5 and TRBJ2-2; TRBD1 aligns across 7 bases. Trimming at V came to 4 bases and at J to 6 bases, leaving 11 bases not matched to a gene. Per germline, CDR1 MNHEY and CDR2 SVGAGI. The CDR3 contains 16 residues. The CDR3 DNA sequence: TGTGCCAGCAGTTCGAGAGCACAGGGGTGGTCCGGGGAGCTGTTTTTT. Amino acid sequence: CASSSRAQGWSGELFF.

This rearrangement joins TRBV28 to TRBJ1-4; 7 bases line up with TRBD1. The germline CDR1 and CDR2 sequences are MDHEN and SYDVKM. The V and J ends lost 6 bases and 3 bases, in that order; junction bases with no gene match: 4. This CDR3 has 14 residues. CDR3 in amino acids: CASRQGQPNEKLFF. CDR3 in DNA: TGTGCCAGCAGACAGGGACAGCCTAATGAAAAACTGTTTTTT.

The chain couples TRBV25-1 to TRBJ1-2; tentative D call: TRBD1 (5 bases). The CDR3 has 15 residues. Per germline, CDR1 MGHDK and CDR2 SYGVNS. V was trimmed by 1 base and J by 4 bases, leaving 13 bases between them. CDR3 coding DNA: TGTGCCAGCAGTGAATCCGCCGGGGACGCCTATGGCTACACCTTC. Protein sequence: CASSESAGDAYGYTF.

The chain has TRBV28 and TRBJ2-7; 7 bases map to TRBD2. This CDR3 is 18 amino acids long. The V gene end was trimmed by 5 bases and the J gene end by 0 bases; junction bases not matched to a gene: 16. Germline V gene data show CDR1 as MDHEN and CDR2 as SYDVKM. CDR3 sequence reads: CASSTTQGGALTSYEQYF. For the CDR3, the DNA is TGTGCCAGCAGTACGACCCAGGGAGGGGCTTTAACCTCCTACGAGCAGTACTTC.

This chain connects TRBV20-1 to TRBJ2-2; 8 positions match TRBD2. This CDR3 spans 12 amino acids. V gave up 5 bases and J gave up 6 bases; unmatched junction bases: 2. Germline V gene sequence: CDR1 DFQATT, CDR2 SNEGSKA (reference sequence). The CDR3 sequence is CSARREAGELFF. The CDR3 coding sequence is TGCAGTGCTCGGCGGGAGGCCGGGGAGCTGTTTTTT.

V and J are TRBV6-2 or TRBV6-3 and TRBJ2-1, with 7 bases fitting TRBD1. Germline lookup yields CDR1 MNHEY and CDR2 SVGEGT. The CDR3 consists of 16 residues. With 6 bases clipped from V and 5 bases from J, the junction kept 13 bases outside the gene matches. Written as DNA, the CDR3 is TGTGCCAGCAGCATCGCGAGGGGGCGTTTTAACAATGAGCAGTTCTTC. Amino acid sequence: CASSIARGRFNNEQFF.

The V gene is TRBV30, the J gene TRBJ1-2; unclear D gene. In germline, CDR1 is GTSNPN, CDR2 SVGIG (reference sequence). This CDR3 region has 13 residues. Trimming removed 0 bases from V and 2 bases from J, with 7 bases in between. The CDR3 nucleotides are TGTGCCTGGAGTGTACTAGCCAACTATGGCTACACCTTC. Translated: CAWSVLANYGYTF.

The rearrangement uses TRBV5-1 and TRBJ2-5, with D possibly TRBD1 on 8 matching bases. This CDR3 contains 16 residues. Trimming left V 4 bases short and J 1 base short, with 17 bases between. In germline, CDR1 is SGHRS, CDR2 YFSETQ. CDR3 amino acids: CASSGTGGVGQETQYF. CDR3 nucleotide sequence: TGCGCCAGCAGCGGCACAGGGGGGGTCGGCCAAGAGACCCAGTACTTC.

This clonotype was detected once. The chain joins TRBV2 to TRBJ2-2; no clear D gene. V was cut by 4 bases and J by 0 bases, with 9 bases left in between. CDR1 and CDR2 (germline): SNHLY, FYNNEI. This CDR3 has 15 amino acids. Here the CDR3 reads CASSARRANTGELFF. CDR3 sequence (DNA): TGTGCCAGCAGTGCCCGACGAGCGAACACCGGGGAGCTGTTTTTT. The whole variable domain, filled in from reference TRBV2 and TRBJ2-2, reads EPEVTQTPSHQVTQMGQEVILRCVPISNHLYFYWYRQILGQKVEFLVSFYNNEISEKSEIFDDQFSVERPDGSNFTLKIRSTKLEDSAMYFCASSARRANTGELFFGEGSRLTVL.

This chain joins TRBV6-2 or TRBV6-3 and TRBJ2-1; no clear D gene. This CDR3 spans 13 amino acids. The ends were cut back, 2 bases at V and 6 bases at J, with 8 bases in the middle. Germline V gene data show CDR1 as MNHEY and CDR2 as SVGEGT. In DNA form, the CDR3 reads TGTGCCAGCAGTTACGGTTTCCGCAATGAGCAGTTCTTC. Protein sequence: CASSYGFRNEQFF.

V and J are TRBV5-4 and TRBJ1-1, with D unresolved. Germline assignment: CDR1 SGHNT and CDR2 YYREEE (reference sequence). The CDR3 has 13 amino acids. The V end was cut by 4 bases, the J end by 0 bases, with 7 bases between. Here the CDR3 reads CASSRGMNTEAFF. The CDR3 DNA is TGTGCCAGCAGCAGAGGCATGAACACTGAAGCTTTCTTT.

This chain uses TRBV4-1 with TRBJ2-7; 8 bases line up with TRBD1. The germline V gene has CDR1 MGHRA and CDR2 YSYEKL. This CDR3 is 16 amino acids long. Trimming removed 1 base from V and 2 bases from J; junction bases left unmatched: 7. CDR3 sequence reads: CASSQGATGGTYEQYF. The CDR3 region has the DNA TGCGCCAGCAGCCAAGGTGCCACAGGGGGAACCTACGAGCAGTACTTC.

This chain joins TRBV12-3 or TRBV12-4 and TRBJ2-7; no firm D call. This CDR3 comprises 14 residues. Trimming stripped 5 bases from V and 3 bases from J, with 14 bases between. CDR3 sequence reads: CASSPQSQDYEQYF. The CDR3 nucleotides are TGTGCCAGCAGTCCGCAGAGTCAGGACTACGAGCAGTACTTC.

CDR3 DNA: TGCAGCGTTCTCTACCAGGAAAAACTGTTTTTT. As protein: CSVLYQEKLFF. V and J are TRBV29-1 and TRBJ1-4; D remains ambiguous. The CDR3 length is 11 residues. V was shortened by 5 bases and J by 8 bases, with 9 bases between the two germline ends. Germline CDR1 reads SQVTM; CDR2 reads ANQGSEA.

J is TRBJ2-2 and V is TRBV9, with TRBD2 matching 7 bases. The length of the CDR3 is 17 residues. The V gene end was trimmed by 4 bases and the J gene end by 2 bases; junction bases not matched to a gene: 11. Germline V gene data show CDR1 as SGDLS and CDR2 as YYNGEE. Here the CDR3 reads CASSPNPGTINTGELFF. CDR3 DNA sequence: TGTGCCAGCAGCCCCAACCCCGGGACTATAAACACCGGGGAGCTGTTTTTT.

This clonotype was counted once. The rearrangement joins TRBV12-3 or TRBV12-4 to TRBJ2-3; D remains unclear. V lost 4 bases, J lost 4 bases, and 18 bases lay in between. The CDR3 length is 16 residues. The CDR3 bases are TGTGCCAGCAGTTCCACTACGGGTCTCGGAGCAGATACGCAGTATTTT. As protein: CASSSTTGLGADTQYF.

The CDR3 loop reads CASRSGETQYF. As DNA, the CDR3 is TGTGCCAGCAGATCCGGAGAGACCCAGTACTTC. The chain combines TRBV25-1 with TRBJ2-5; D uncertain. CDR1 is MGHDK and CDR2 is SYGVNS in the germline V gene. V lost 6 bases and J 4 bases, leaving 6 bases between the germline ends. The CDR3 runs 11 residues.

J is TRBJ2-3 and V is TRBV2, with 8 bases aligning to TRBD2. Germline V gene lookup returns CDR1 SNHLY and CDR2 FYNNEI. The V and J ends lost 6 bases and 1 base, in that order; junction bases with no gene match: 3. This CDR3 spans 14 amino acids. The DNA for the CDR3 is TGTGCCAGCAGGAGCGGGAGTGGCACAGATACGCAGTATTTT. This codes for CASRSGSGTDTQYF.

This chain connects TRBV5-1 to TRBJ2-7; D gene ambiguous. The V end was cut by 0 bases, the J end by 5 bases, with 15 bases between. This CDR3 spans 15 amino acids. Germline CDR1 SGHRS, CDR2 YFSETQ. The CDR3 bases are TGCGCCAGCAGCTTGGCCTTGCTCACTCGGGACGAGCAGTACTTC. Its translation is CASSLALLTRDEQYF.

This chain uses TRBV6-5 with TRBJ2-1; the D gene is possibly TRBD2 (6 bases). Per germline, CDR1 MNHEY and CDR2 SVGAGI. The CDR3 is 13 residues long. Trimming shortened V by 10 bases and J by 5 bases, and 15 bases separated the two germline ends. The CDR3 region is CATRLDGNNEQFF. The DNA of the CDR3 is TGTGCCACCAGACTAGATGGTAACAATGAGCAGTTCTTC.

To note about this clonotype: At one end, the junction sequence differs from germline, possibly due to a read error. This chain links TRBV5-1 with TRBJ2-5; D gene unclear. This CDR3 has 14 residues. Germline CDR1 and CDR2: SGHRS and YFSETQ. The DNA of the CDR3 is TGTGCCAGCAGTTTATTGGGCAGACAAGAGACCCAGTACTTC. Translation gives CASSLLGRQETQYF.